The T cell receptor (beta chain) under discussion was sequenced for a study of cytomegalovirus exposure and HLA in healthy donors. Primers for the PCR totalled 60 Vbeta and 13 Jbeta. Sequencing was performed with immunoSEQ multiplex PCR; in TCRdb, only in-frame clones are kept and a portion is missing. The sample records about 130,000 clones, roughly 77% being singletons. CDR1 MDHEN and CDR2 SYDVKM come from the germline V gene. V lost 7 bases and J lost 0, with 9 bases in between. The CDR3 loop spans 13 amino acids. Sequencing input: PBMCs. The gene calls are TRBV28 and TRBJ1-1; possible D gene TRBD1, 5 bases. The origin of this receptor is a young man in good health and CMV-seronegative. CDR3 amino acids: CASKGVMNTEAFF. As DNA, the CDR3 is TGTGCCAGCAAAGGGGTAATGAACACTGAAGCTTTCTTT.